This T cell receptor beta chain was sequenced for a study of shared clonotypes between healthy human individuals. In regard to this clone: What it recognizes is unknown.

Free of recent acute infections or vaccinations, the donors were healthy HIV-negative adults. General study results and limits: Represented diversity, genetic and exposure-history alike, was limited by few donors.

DNA input for the unsorted PBMC replicate PCRs was approximately 0.3 ug, some 29,000 T cell genomes. Unsorted PBMC DNA was sequenced on ten immunoSEQ deep assay plates. Using immunoSEQ multiplex PCR, the repertoire was profiled, and TCRdb retains in-frame clones only, with some absent. The profile shows under 600,000 clones, just over 75% of them singletons. This TCR derives from a woman aged 40 to 55 in good health. Some clones in this sample may be carry-over from other donors' samples. Specimen: PBMCs.

CDR3 nucleotides: TGTGCCAGCAGCTTAGGTGGGCGGACTAGCGGGGTTGTCCAAGAGACCCAGTACTTC. Translation gives CASSLGGRTSGVVQETQYF. The V and J genes are TRBV7-2 and TRBJ2-7; 12 bases are a match to TRBD2. The J call could be wrong; TRBJ2-5 is a better fit for the DNA end. Per the germline V gene, CDR1 is SGHTA and CDR2 is FQGNSA. CDR3 length equals 19 residues.